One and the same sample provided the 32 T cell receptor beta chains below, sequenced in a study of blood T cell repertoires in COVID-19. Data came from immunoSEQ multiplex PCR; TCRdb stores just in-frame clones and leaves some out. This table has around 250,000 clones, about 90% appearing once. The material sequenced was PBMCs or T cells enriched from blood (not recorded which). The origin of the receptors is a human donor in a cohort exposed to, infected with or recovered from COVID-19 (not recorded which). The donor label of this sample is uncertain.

CDR3 nucleotides: TGTGCCAGCCTCTCGGGCGGCCAAAGGGGGAGTAACACTGAAGCTTTCTTT. Its protein product is CASLSGGQRGSNTEAFF. The chain carries TRBV11-3 and TRBJ1-1, with TRBD1 as a possible D gene (6 bases). Per the germline V gene, CDR1 is SGHNT and CDR2 is YENEEA. The CDR3 runs to 17 residues. V dropped 8 bases and J dropped 2 bases, with 24 bases sitting between them.

The CDR3, as DNA: TGTGCCAGCAGCGAGGGGACAGCGGGCTACGAGCAGTACTTC. Translation gives CASSEGTAGYEQYF. V gene TRBV7-6 combines with J gene TRBJ2-7; D perhaps matches TRBD1 (7 bases). This CDR3 is 14 amino acids long. From germline, CDR1 is SGHVS and CDR2 FNYEAQ. V was trimmed by 5 bases and J by 3 bases, leaving 14 bases between them.

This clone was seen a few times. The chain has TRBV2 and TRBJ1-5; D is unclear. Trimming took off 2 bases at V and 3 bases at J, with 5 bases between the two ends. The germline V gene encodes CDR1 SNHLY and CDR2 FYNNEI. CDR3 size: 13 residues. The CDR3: CASSENYNQPQHF. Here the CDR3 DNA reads TGTGCCAGCAGTGAAAATTACAATCAGCCCCAGCATTTT.

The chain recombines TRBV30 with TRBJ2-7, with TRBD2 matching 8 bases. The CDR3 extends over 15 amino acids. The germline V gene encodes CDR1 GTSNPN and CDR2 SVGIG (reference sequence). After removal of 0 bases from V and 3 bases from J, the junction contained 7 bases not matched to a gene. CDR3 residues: CAWSVGSGGYYEQYF. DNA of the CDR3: TGTGCCTGGAGTGTGGGGAGCGGGGGCTACTACGAGCAGTACTTC.

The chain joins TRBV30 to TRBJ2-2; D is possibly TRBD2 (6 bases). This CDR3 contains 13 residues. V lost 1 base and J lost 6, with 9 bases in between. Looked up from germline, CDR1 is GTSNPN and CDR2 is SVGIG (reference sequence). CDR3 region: CAWSATSSGELFF. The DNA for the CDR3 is TGTGCCTGGAGTGCCACTAGCTCCGGGGAGCTGTTTTTT.

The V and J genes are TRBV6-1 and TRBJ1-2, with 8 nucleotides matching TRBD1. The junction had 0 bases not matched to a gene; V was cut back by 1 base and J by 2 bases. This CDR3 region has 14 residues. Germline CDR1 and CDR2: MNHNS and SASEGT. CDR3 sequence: CASSEGTGNYGYTF. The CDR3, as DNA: TGTGCCAGCAGTGAAGGGACAGGGAACTATGGCTACACCTTC.

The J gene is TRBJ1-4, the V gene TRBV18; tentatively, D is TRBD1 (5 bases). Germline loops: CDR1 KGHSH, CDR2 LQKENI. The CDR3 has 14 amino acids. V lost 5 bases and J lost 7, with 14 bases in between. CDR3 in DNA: TGTGCCAGCTCAACTGGGGCCAGCTCTGAAAAACTGTTTTTT. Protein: CASSTGASSEKLFF. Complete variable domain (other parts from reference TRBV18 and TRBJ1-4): NAGVMQNPRHLVRRRGQEARLRCSPMKGHSHVYWYRQLPEEGLKFMVYLQKENIIDESGMPKERFSAEFPKEGPSILRIQQVVRGDSAAYFCASSTGASSEKLFFGSGTQLSVL.

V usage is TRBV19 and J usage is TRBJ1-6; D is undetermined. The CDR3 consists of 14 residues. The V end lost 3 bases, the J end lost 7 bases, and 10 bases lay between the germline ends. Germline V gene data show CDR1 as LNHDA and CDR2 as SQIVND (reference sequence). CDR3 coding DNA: TGTGCCAGTAGTATGGAGCGGAGCAATTCACCCCTCCACTTT. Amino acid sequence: CASSMERSNSPLHF. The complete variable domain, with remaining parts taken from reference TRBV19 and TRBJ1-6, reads DGGITQSPKYLFRKEGQNVTLSCEQNLNHDAMYWYRQDPGQGLRLIYYSQIVNDFQKGDIAEGYSVSREKKESFPLTVTSAQKNPTAFYLCASSMERSNSPLHFGNGTRLTVT.

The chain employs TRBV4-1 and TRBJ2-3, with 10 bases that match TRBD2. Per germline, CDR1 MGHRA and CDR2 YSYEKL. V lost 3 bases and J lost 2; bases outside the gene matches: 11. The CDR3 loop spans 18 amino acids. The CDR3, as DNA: TGCGCCAGCAGCCAGAGGTCTAGCGGGGGACAAAACACAGATACGCAGTATTTT. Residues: CASSQRSSGGQNTDTQYF.

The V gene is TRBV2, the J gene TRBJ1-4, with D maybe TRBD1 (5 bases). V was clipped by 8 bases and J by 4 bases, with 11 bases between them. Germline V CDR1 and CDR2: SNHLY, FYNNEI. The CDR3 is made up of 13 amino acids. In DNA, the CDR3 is TGTGCCAGCGTCTACGGGGGTAATGAAAAACTGTTTTTT. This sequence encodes CASVYGGNEKLFF.

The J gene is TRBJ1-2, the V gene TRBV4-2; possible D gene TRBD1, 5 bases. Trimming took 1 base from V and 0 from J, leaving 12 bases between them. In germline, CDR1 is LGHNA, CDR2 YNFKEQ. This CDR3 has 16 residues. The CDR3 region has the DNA TGTGCCAGCAGCCAAGTGGAACAGGTGACTAACTATGGCTACACCTTC. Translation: CASSQVEQVTNYGYTF.

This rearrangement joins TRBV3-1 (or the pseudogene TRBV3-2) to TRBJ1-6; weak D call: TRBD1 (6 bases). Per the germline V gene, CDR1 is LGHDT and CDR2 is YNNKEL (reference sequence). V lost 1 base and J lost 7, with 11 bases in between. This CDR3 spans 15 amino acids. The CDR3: CASSQGVGGNSPLHF. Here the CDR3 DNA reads TGTGCCAGCAGCCAAGGGGTAGGGGGAAATTCACCCCTCCACTTT.

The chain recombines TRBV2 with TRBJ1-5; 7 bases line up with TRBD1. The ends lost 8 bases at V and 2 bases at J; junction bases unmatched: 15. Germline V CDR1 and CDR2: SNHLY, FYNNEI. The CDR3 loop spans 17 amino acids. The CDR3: CASRDSQRRLGNQPQHF. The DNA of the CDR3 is TGTGCCAGCCGGGACAGCCAACGGCGGTTGGGCAATCAGCCCCAGCATTTT.

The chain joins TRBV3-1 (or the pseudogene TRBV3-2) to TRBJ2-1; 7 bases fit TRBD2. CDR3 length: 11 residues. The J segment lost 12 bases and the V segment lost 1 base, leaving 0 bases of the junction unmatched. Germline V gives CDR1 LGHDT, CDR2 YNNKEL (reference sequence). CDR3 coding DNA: TGTGCCAGCAGCCAAGGGGGGGGGCAGTTCTTC. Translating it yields CASSQGGGQFF.

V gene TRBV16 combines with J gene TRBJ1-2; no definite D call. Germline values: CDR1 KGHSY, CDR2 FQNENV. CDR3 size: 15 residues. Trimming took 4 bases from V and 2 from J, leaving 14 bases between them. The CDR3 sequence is CASSLTQDHNYGYTF. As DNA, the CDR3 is TGTGCCAGCAGCCTGACACAAGACCACAACTATGGCTACACCTTC.

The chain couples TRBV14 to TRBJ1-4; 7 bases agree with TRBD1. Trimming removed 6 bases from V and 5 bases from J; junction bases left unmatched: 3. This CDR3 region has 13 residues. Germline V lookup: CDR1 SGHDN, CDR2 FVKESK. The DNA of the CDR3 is TGTGCCAGCAGAGGACAGGCGAATGAAAAACTGTTTTTT. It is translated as CASRGQANEKLFF.

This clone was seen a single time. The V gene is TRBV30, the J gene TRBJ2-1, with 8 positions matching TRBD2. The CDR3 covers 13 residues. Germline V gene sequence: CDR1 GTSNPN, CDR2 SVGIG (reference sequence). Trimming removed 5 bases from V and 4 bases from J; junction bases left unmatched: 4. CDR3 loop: CAWAGLVYNEQFF. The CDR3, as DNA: TGTGCCTGGGCGGGACTAGTTTACAATGAGCAGTTCTTC. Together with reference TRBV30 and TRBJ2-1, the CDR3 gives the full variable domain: SQTIHQWPATLVQPVGSPLSLECTVEGTSNPNLYWYRQAAGRGLQLLFYSVGIGQISSEVPQNLSASRPQDRQFILSSKKLLLSDSGFYLCAWAGLVYNEQFFGPGTRLTVL.

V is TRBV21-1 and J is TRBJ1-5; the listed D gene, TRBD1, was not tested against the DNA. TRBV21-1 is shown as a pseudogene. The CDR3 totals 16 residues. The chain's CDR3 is CASTNREGYSNQPQHF. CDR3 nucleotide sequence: TGTGCCAGCACCAACAGGGAAGGGTATAGCAATCAGCCCCAGCATTTT.

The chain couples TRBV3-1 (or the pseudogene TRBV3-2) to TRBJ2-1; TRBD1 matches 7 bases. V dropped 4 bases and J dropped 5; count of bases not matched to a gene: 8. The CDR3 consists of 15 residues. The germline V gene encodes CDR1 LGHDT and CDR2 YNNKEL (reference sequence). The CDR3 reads CASSLGQVGDNEQFF. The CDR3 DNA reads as TGTGCCAGCAGCCTCGGACAGGTTGGGGACAATGAGCAGTTCTTC.

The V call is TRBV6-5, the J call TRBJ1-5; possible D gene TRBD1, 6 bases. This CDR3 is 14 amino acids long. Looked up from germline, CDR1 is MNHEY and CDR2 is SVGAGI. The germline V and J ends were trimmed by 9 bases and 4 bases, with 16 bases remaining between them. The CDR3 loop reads CASSGGRENQPQHF. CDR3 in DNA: TGTGCCAGTTCGGGGGGCAGGGAGAATCAGCCCCAGCATTTT.

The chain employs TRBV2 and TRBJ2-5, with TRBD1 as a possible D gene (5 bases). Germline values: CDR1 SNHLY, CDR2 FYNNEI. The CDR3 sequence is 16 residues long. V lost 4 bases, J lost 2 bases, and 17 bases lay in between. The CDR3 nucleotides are TGTGCCAGCAGTGCCGACAGTCAAGTAAAACAAGAGACCCAGTACTTC. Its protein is CASSADSQVKQETQYF.

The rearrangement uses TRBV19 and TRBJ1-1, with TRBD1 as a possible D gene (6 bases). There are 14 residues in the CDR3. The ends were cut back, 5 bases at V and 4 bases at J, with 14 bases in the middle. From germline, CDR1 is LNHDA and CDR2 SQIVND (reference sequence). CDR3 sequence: CASSFGMGATEAFF. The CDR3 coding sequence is TGTGCCAGTAGTTTCGGAATGGGGGCCACTGAAGCTTTCTTT.

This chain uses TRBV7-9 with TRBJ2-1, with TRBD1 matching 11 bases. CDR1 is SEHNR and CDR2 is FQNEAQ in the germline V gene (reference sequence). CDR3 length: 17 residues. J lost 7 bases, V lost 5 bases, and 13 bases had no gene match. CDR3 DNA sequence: TGTGCCAGCAGCCACCGGGACAGGGGGTCATTTGGGAATGAGCAGTTCTTC. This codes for CASSHRDRGSFGNEQFF.

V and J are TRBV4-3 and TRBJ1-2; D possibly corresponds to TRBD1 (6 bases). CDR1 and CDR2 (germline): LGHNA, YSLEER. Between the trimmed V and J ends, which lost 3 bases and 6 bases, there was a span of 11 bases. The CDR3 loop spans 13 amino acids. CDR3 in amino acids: CASSQAWTDGYTF. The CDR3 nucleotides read TGCGCCAGCAGCCAGGCGTGGACAGATGGCTACACCTTC.

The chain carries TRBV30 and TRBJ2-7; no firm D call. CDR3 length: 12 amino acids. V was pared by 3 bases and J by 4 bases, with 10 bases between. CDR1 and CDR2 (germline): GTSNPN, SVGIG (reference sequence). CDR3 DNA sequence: TGTGCCTGGAGCGGTACCTCTTACGAGCAGTACTTC. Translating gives CAWSGTSYEQYF.

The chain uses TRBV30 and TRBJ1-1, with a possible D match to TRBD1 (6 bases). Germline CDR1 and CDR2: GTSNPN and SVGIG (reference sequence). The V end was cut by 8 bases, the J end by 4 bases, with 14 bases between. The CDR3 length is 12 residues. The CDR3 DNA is TGTGCCCTCAAACCCAGGGGCACTGAAGCTTTCTTT. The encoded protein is CALKPRGTEAFF.

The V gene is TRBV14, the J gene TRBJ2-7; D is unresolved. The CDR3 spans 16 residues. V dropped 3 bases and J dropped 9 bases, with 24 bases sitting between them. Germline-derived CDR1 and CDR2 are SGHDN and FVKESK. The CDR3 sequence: CASSQRCQECLVPQYF. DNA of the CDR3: TGTGCCAGCAGCCAGCGCTGTCAAGAATGTTTAGTCCCGCAGTACTTC.

The CDR3 sequence: CASSLVLNYGYTF. The CDR3 coding sequence is TGTGCCAGCAGTTTGGTACTGAACTATGGCTACACCTTC. The rearrangement links TRBV12-3 or TRBV12-4 to TRBJ1-2, with unresolved D. V was shortened by 3 bases and J by 2 bases, with 7 bases between the two germline ends. The CDR3 totals 13 residues.

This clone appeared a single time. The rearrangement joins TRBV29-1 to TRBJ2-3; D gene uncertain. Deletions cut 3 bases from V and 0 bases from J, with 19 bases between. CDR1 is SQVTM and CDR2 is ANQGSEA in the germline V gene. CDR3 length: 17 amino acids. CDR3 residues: CSVDETLRHPSTDTQYF. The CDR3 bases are TGCAGCGTTGACGAGACACTTCGACACCCTAGCACAGATACGCAGTATTTT.

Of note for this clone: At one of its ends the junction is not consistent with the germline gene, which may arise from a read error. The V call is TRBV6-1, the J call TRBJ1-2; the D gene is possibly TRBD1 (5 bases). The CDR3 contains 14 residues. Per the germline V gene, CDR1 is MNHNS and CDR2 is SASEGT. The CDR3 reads CASSEARWGGRRSF. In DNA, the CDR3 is TGTGCCAGCAGTGAAGCGAGGTGGGGGGGACGGCGGTCCTTC.

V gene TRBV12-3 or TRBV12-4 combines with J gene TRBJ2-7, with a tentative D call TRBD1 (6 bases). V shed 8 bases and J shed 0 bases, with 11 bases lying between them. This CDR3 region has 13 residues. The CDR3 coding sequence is TGTGCCAGCGGAGACAGGAACTCCTACGAGCAGTACTTC. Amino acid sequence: CASGDRNSYEQYF.

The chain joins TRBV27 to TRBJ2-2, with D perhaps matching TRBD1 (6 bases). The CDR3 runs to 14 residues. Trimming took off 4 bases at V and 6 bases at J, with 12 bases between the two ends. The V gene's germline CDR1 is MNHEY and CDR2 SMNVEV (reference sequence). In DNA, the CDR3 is TGTGCCAGCAGTTCGGGACAAATAGCCGGGGAGCTGTTTTTT. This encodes CASSSGQIAGELFF.